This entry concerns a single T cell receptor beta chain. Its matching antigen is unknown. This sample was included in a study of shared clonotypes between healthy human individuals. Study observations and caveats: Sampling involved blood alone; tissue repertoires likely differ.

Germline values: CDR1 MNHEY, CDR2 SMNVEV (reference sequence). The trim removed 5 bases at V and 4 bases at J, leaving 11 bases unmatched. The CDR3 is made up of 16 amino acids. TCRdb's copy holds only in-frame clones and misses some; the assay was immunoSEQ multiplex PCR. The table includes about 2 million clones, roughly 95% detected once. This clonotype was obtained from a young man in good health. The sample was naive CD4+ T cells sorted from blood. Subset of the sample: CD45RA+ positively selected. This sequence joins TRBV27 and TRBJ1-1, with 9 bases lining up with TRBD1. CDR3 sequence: CASSRPGQGSGTEAFF. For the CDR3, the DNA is TGTGCCAGCAGTCGCCCGGGACAGGGTAGTGGCACTGAAGCTTTCTTT.